These T cell receptor beta chains were read from a single sample in a study of cytomegalovirus exposure and HLA in healthy donors. Profiling relied on immunoSEQ multiplex PCR, and the TCRdb table lists in-frame clones only, not all of them. Of about 190,000 clones listed, about 84% are singletons. What was sequenced was PBMCs. The receptor source for this set is a woman under 30 in good health and CMV-seronegative. CDR3s include the opening cysteine and the closing phenylalanine or tryptophan. The D gene is left open where the match is weak. Size is stated for part of the rows, as once, few or many counts, or as a class when the clone is expanded.

>-|TRBV7-2|TRBD2|TRBJ2-7
CASSSASGGDYEQYF
TGTGCCAGCAGCTCTGCTAGCGGGGGGGACTACGAGCAGTACTTC
>-|TRBV13|TRBD1|TRBJ1-1
CASSLAGGYGEAFF
TGTGCCAGCAGCTTAGCAGGGGGTTATGGTGAAGCTTTCTTT
>-|TRBV11-2|TRBD1|TRBJ1-6
CASSLDRGSPLHF
TGTGCCAGCAGCTTAGACAGGGGGTCACCCCTCCACTTT
>-|TRBV5-1|-|TRBJ1-4
CASSKGQGKLFF
TGCGCCAGCAGCAAGGGGCAGGGAAAACTGTTTTTT
>-|TRBV6-6|-|TRBJ1-1
CASSYSRENTEAFF
TGTGCCAGCAGTTACTCGAGGGAGAACACTGAAGCTTTCTTT
>once|TRBV7-8|TRBD1|TRBJ1-1
CASSLKWTGILRAFF
TGTGCCAGCAGCTTAAAGTGGACAGGGATCTTGAGGGCTTTCTTT
>-|TRBV5-6|-|TRBJ2-5
CASSLGANQETQYF
TGTGCCAGCAGCCTTGGGGCGAATCAAGAGACCCAGTACTTC
>-|TRBV6-1|-|TRBJ1-1
CASSREGGNTEAFF
TGTGCCAGCAGCCGAGAGGGAGGGAACACTGAAGCTTTCTTT
>-|TRBV12-5|TRBD1|TRBJ1-5
CASGSPIDRGTWPQHF
TGTGCTAGTGGTTCCCCGATCGACAGGGGCACCTGGCCCCAGCATTTT
>-|TRBV6-4|TRBD2|TRBJ2-2
CASSATSGGPTGELFF
TGTGCCAGCAGTGCTACTAGCGGGGGGCCCACCGGGGAGCTGTTTTTT
>-|TRBV5-6|-|TRBJ2-2
CASSLPGVNTGELFF
TGTGCCAGCAGCTTGCCAGGGGTGAACACCGGGGAGCTGTTTTTT
>-|TRBV19|-|TRBJ2-2
CASSIRRTRGTGELFF
TGTGCCAGTAGTATACGCCGGACCAGGGGCACCGGGGAGCTGTTTTTT
>-|TRBV2|-|TRBJ2-7
CASSEALGRVNEQYF
TGTGCCAGCAGTGAAGCGCTCGGCAGGGTAAACGAGCAGTACTTC
>once|TRBV7-9|-|TRBJ2-7
CASQGKTGYTRYEQYF
TGTGCCAGCCAGGGGAAAACAGGGTATACTCGCTACGAGCAGTACTTC
>-|TRBV19|-|TRBJ2-1
CASNPSSSYNEQFF
TGTGCCAGTAACCCATCGAGCTCCTACAATGAGCAGTTCTTC
>-|TRBV30|-|TRBJ1-1
CAWSQGPLNTEAFF
TGTGCCTGGAGTCAGGGGCCTCTGAACACTGAAGCTTTCTTT
>-|TRBV5-1|-|TRBJ1-6
CASSLAGTDYNSPLHF
TGCGCCAGCAGCTTGGCCGGAACAGACTATAATTCACCCCTCCACTTT
>few|TRBV9|-|TRBJ1-5
CASSPGTINQPQHF
TGTGCCAGCAGCCCCGGGACAATCAATCAGCCCCAGCATTTT
>-|TRBV11-2|TRBD2|TRBJ2-2
CASSPSPAGVTGELFF
TGTGCCAGCAGCCCAAGCCCAGCGGGGGTAACCGGGGAGCTGTTTTTT
>-|TRBV27|TRBD1|TRBJ1-3
CASSLSSGQGLSGNTIYF
TGTGCCAGCAGTTTATCCTCGGGACAGGGGCTCTCTGGAAACACCATATATTTT
>-|TRBV19|TRBD2|TRBJ2-5
CASTGGGGPRETQYF
TGTGCCAGTACCGGCGGGGGGGGCCCGAGGGAGACCCAGTACTTC
>-|TRBV18|-|TRBJ1-5
CASSPKGHGDPQHF
TGTGCCAGCTCACCAAAGGGACACGGGGATCCCCAGCATTTT
>-|TRBV5-1|TRBD1|TRBJ1-1
CASSSTGTGIEAFF
TGCGCCAGCAGCTCTACCGGGACAGGAATTGAAGCTTTCTTT
>few|TRBV5-1|TRBD2|TRBJ2-3
CASSLGPSGGSDTQYF
TGCGCCAGCAGCTTGGGGCCTAGCGGGGGTTCAGATACGCAGTATTTT
>-|TRBV30|-|TRBJ2-3
CAWSRVTATDTQYF
TGTGCCTGGAGTAGGGTGACAGCTACAGATACGCAGTATTTT
>-|TRBV27|-|TRBJ2-7
CASNWGGSSYEQYF
TGTGCCAGCAATTGGGGGGGCAGCTCCTACGAGCAGTACTTC
>few|TRBV15|TRBD1|TRBJ2-3
CATSRGQGAGADTQYF
TGTGCCACCAGCAGAGGACAGGGGGCTGGCGCAGATACGCAGTATTTT
>-|TRBV7-9|TRBD2|TRBJ2-7
CASSLRQGGLAGGRYEQYF
TGTGCCAGCAGCTTGAGGCAGGGGGGACTAGCGGGAGGGCGATACGAGCAGTACTTC
>-|TRBV2|-|TRBJ1-2
CASSGNTDRSNYGYTF
TGTGCCAGCAGCGGGAACACGGACAGAAGTAACTATGGCTACACCTTC
>once|TRBV6-1|TRBD1|TRBJ2-1
CASSETDREEQEFF
TGTGCCAGCAGTGAGACGGACAGGGAGGAGCAAGAGTTCTTC
>once|TRBV6-6|-|TRBJ1-2
CASSYSPQDILYGYTF
TGTGCCAGCAGTTACTCCCCGCAGGACATCCTTTATGGCTACACCTTC
>once|TRBV4-1|-|TRBJ2-2
CASSLEQMNTGELFF
TGCGCCAGCAGCCTAGAACAGATGAACACCGGGGAGCTGTTTTTT
>-|TRBV18|TRBD1|TRBJ1-1
CASSRDTGGGTEAFF
TGTGCCAGCTCACGGGACACAGGGGGGGGGACTGAAGCTTTCTTT
>-|TRBV27|TRBD2|TRBJ2-1
CASSLGGVPYNEQFF
TGTGCCAGCTCCCTGGGGGGGGTCCCCTACAATGAGCAGTTCTTC
>once|TRBV4-2|TRBD2|TRBJ2-1
CASSPPALAGGNEQFF
TGTGCCAGCAGCCCCCCGGCTCTAGCGGGAGGCAATGAGCAGTTCTTC
>-|TRBV9|TRBD2|TRBJ2-1
CASSADPAGGLSSYNEQFF
TGTGCCAGCAGCGCTGATCCGGCGGGGGGACTTAGCTCCTACAATGAGCAGTTCTTC
>-|TRBV11-2|TRBD2|TRBJ2-1
CASSFPGLAGPFHNEQFF
TGTGCCAGCAGCTTCCCGGGACTAGCGGGGCCGTTTCACAATGAGCAGTTCTTC
>once|TRBV4-1|TRBD2|TRBJ2-7
CASSQVGAGGPSYYEQYF
TGCGCCAGCAGCCAAGTCGGTGCGGGAGGGCCAAGTTACTACGAGCAGTACTTC
>once|TRBV4-1|TRBD1|TRBJ1-1
CASSQSTGIYTEAFF
TGCGCCAGCAGCCAGTCGACAGGGATCTACACTGAAGCTTTCTTT
>many|TRBV4-1|-|TRBJ2-1
CASSQEGDEQFF
TGCGCCAGCAGCCAAGAAGGGGATGAGCAGTTCTTC
>-|TRBV5-1|TRBD2|TRBJ2-3
CASSLGGSGVLTDTQYF
TGCGCCAGCAGCTTAGGGGGTAGCGGGGTCCTCACAGATACGCAGTATTTT
>-|TRBV5-4|TRBD2|TRBJ2-3
CASSSMTVAGGTDTQYF
TGTGCCAGCAGCTCAATGACTGTAGCGGGAGGCACAGATACGCAGTATTTT
>-|TRBV30|-|TRBJ1-1
CAWSVIGGNEAFF
TGTGCCTGGAGTGTAATCGGGGGAAATGAAGCTTTCTTT
>-|TRBV28|-|TRBJ1-2
CASSSRYGYTF
TGTGCCAGCAGTTCCCGGTATGGCTACACCTTC
>few|TRBV7-3|TRBD1|TRBJ1-2
CASSSYGTGVGYTF
TGTGCCAGCAGTTCCTATGGGACAGGGGTTGGCTACACCTTC
>once|TRBV7-9|-|TRBJ2-3
CASSSPGLAMDTQYF
TGTGCCAGCAGCTCCCCGGGACTCGCAATGGATACGCAGTATTTT
>-|TRBV30|-|TRBJ1-4
CAWSVGGPNEKLFF
TGTGCCTGGAGTGTAGGCGGGCCCAATGAAAAACTGTTTTTT
>-|TRBV29-1|TRBD1|TRBJ2-1
CSAGQYNEQFF
TGCAGCGCGGGACAGTACAATGAGCAGTTCTTC
>-|TRBV7-8|TRBD2|TRBJ2-1
CASSFQRGTYNEQFF
TGTGCCAGCAGCTTCCAGCGGGGAACCTACAATGAGCAGTTCTTC
>-|TRBV7-8|TRBD2|TRBJ2-1
CASSFGAGVKREFF
TGTGCCAGCAGCTTTGGGGCGGGAGTCAAACGGGAGTTCTTC
>-|TRBV6-6|-|TRBJ1-2
CASRRVGYTF
TGTGCCAGCAGGAGGGTTGGCTACACCTTC
>once|TRBV2|TRBD1|TRBJ2-5
CASSINPGQGWETQYF
TGTGCCAGCAGTATAAATCCGGGACAGGGTTGGGAGACCCAGTACTTC
>-|TRBV7-9|-|TRBJ2-5
CASSLGGSRETQYF
TGTGCCAGCAGCTTAGGTGGGAGTCGGGAGACCCAGTACTTC
>-|TRBV4-1|-|TRBJ1-2
CASSQEDTYYGYTF
TGCGCCAGCAGCCAAGAGGACACTTACTATGGCTACACCTTC
>-|TRBV7-7|TRBD2|TRBJ2-2
CASSFTMSGGNTGELFF
TGTGCCAGCAGCTTTACGATGAGCGGGGGAAACACCGGGGAGCTGTTTTTT
>-|TRBV10-3|-|TRBJ1-2
CAIRNSRDYYGYTF
TGTGCCATCAGAAATTCTAGGGACTACTATGGCTACACCTTC
>-|TRBV2|-|TRBJ1-5
CASRWDNYSNQPQHF
TGTGCCAGCAGGTGGGACAACTATAGCAATCAGCCCCAGCATTTT
>-|TRBV5-1|-|TRBJ2-7
CASSLGDRNFYEQYF
TGCGCCAGCAGCTTGGGTGACAGGAACTTCTACGAGCAGTACTTC
>-|TRBV29-1|-|TRBJ2-2
CSVTSQGNTGELFF
TGCAGCGTAACCTCCCAGGGCAACACCGGGGAGCTGTTTTTT